The rows below give T cell receptor beta chains drawn from one sample of a study of shared clonotypes between healthy human individuals. Measured with immunoSEQ multiplex PCR; TCRdb has only the in-frame clones, and not every one. The sample holds some 2 million clones, approximately 94% seen once. The sample taken for sequencing was naive CD8+ T cells sorted from blood. The source is a man younger than 35 in good health. Both conserved end residues are part of each CDR3. A D gene is named only where the DNA matches it firmly. Only some rows state a clone size, as once, few, many or a class for expanded clones.

d_call: -
j_call: TRBJ2-7
clone_size: -
v_call: TRBV27
cdr3_aa: CASSLSAGNPYEQYF
cdr3_nt: TGTGCCAGCAGTTTATCAGCAGGGAATCCCTACGAGCAGTACTTC

d_call: -
j_call: TRBJ1-1
clone_size: -
v_call: TRBV7-9
cdr3_aa: CASSWGGTEAFF
cdr3_nt: TGTGCCAGCAGCTGGGGAGGCACTGAAGCTTTCTTT

d_call: -
j_call: TRBJ2-1
clone_size: -
v_call: TRBV5-6
cdr3_aa: CASSSQMTGFEQFF
cdr3_nt: TGTGCCAGCAGCTCCCAGATGACTGGTTTTGAGCAGTTCTTC

d_call: -
j_call: TRBJ2-7
clone_size: once
v_call: TRBV7-6
cdr3_aa: CASSLDGRDYEQYF
cdr3_nt: TGTGCCAGCAGCTTAGATGGCAGGGACTACGAGCAGTACTTC

d_call: TRBD2
j_call: TRBJ2-7
clone_size: -
v_call: TRBV28
cdr3_aa: CASSLAGGMWEQYF
cdr3_nt: TGTGCCAGCAGTTTAGCGGGGGGTATGTGGGAGCAGTACTTC

d_call: -
j_call: TRBJ1-5
clone_size: few
v_call: TRBV6-5
cdr3_aa: CASSYGVNQPQHF
cdr3_nt: TGTGCCAGCAGTTACGGCGTCAATCAGCCCCAGCATTTT

d_call: -
j_call: TRBJ2-7
clone_size: -
v_call: TRBV30
cdr3_aa: CAWSVASFDDEQYF
cdr3_nt: TGTGCCTGGAGTGTAGCAAGCTTTGACGACGAGCAGTACTTC

d_call: -
j_call: TRBJ2-7
clone_size: -
v_call: TRBV4-1
cdr3_aa: CASSLGETYEQYF
cdr3_nt: TGCGCCAGCAGCCTCGGTGAGACCTACGAGCAGTACTTC

d_call: -
j_call: TRBJ2-1
clone_size: once
v_call: TRBV7-7
cdr3_aa: CASSLAGGAGNEQFF
cdr3_nt: TGTGCTAGCAGCTTAGCTGGCGGAGCCGGCAATGAGCAGTTCTTC

d_call: -
j_call: TRBJ1-1
clone_size: -
v_call: TRBV30
cdr3_aa: CAWGVGTEAFF
cdr3_nt: TGTGCCTGGGGGGTGGGGACTGAAGCTTTCTTT

d_call: -
j_call: TRBJ2-1
clone_size: -
v_call: TRBV6-4
cdr3_aa: CASSDGVALPNEQFF
cdr3_nt: TGTGCCAGCAGTGACGGGGTAGCGCTACCCAATGAGCAGTTCTTC

d_call: -
j_call: TRBJ1-6
clone_size: -
v_call: TRBV21-1
cdr3_aa: CASSKLFERDSPLHF
cdr3_nt: TGTGCCAGCAGCAAACTTTTCGAGCGGGATTCACCCCTCCACTTT

d_call: -
j_call: TRBJ1-5
clone_size: -
v_call: TRBV19
cdr3_aa: CASSIDQVDYFSNQPQHF
cdr3_nt: TGTGCCAGTAGTATAGATCAGGTGGACTACTTTAGCAATCAGCCCCAGCATTTT

d_call: -
j_call: TRBJ2-7
clone_size: -
v_call: TRBV6-5
cdr3_aa: CASSPSMSDEQYF
cdr3_nt: TGTGCCAGCAGCCCATCGATGTCAGACGAGCAGTACTTC

d_call: TRBD1
j_call: TRBJ2-7
clone_size: -
v_call: TRBV5-1
cdr3_aa: CASSLAPRGLEQYF
cdr3_nt: TGCGCCAGCAGCTTGGCCCCTAGGGGGCTTGAGCAGTACTTC

d_call: -
j_call: TRBJ2-3
clone_size: -
v_call: TRBV9
cdr3_aa: CASSVEDLATDTQYF
cdr3_nt: TGTGCCAGCAGCGTAGAGGACCTGGCCACGGATACGCAGTATTTT

d_call: TRBD2
j_call: TRBJ2-1
clone_size: once
v_call: TRBV10-2
cdr3_aa: CASSDSGGGYNEQFF
cdr3_nt: TGCGCCAGCAGTGATTCGGGGGGGGGTTACAATGAGCAGTTCTTC

d_call: -
j_call: TRBJ1-1
clone_size: once
v_call: TRBV5-4
cdr3_aa: CASSLEPTEAFF
cdr3_nt: TGTGCCAGCAGCTTGGAGCCCACTGAAGCTTTCTTT

d_call: TRBD2
j_call: TRBJ2-1
clone_size: once
v_call: TRBV9
cdr3_aa: CASSVESGRGLPYNEQFF
cdr3_nt: TGTGCCAGCAGCGTAGAGAGCGGGAGGGGACTACCTTACAATGAGCAGTTCTTC

d_call: -
j_call: TRBJ1-6
clone_size: -
v_call: TRBV5-6
cdr3_aa: CASSLDLGMDSPLHF
cdr3_nt: TGTGCCAGCAGCTTGGACCTGGGGATGGATTCACCCCTCCACTTT

d_call: -
j_call: TRBJ2-3
clone_size: -
v_call: TRBV27
cdr3_aa: CASSRIGRGGTDTQYF
cdr3_nt: TGTGCCAGCAGCCGCATCGGCCGCGGCGGCACAGATACGCAGTATTTT

d_call: -
j_call: TRBJ1-1
clone_size: -
v_call: TRBV28
cdr3_aa: CASSYLGVGNTEAFF
cdr3_nt: TGTGCCAGCAGTTATTTGGGCGTAGGGAACACTGAAGCTTTCTTT

d_call: TRBD1
j_call: TRBJ2-7
clone_size: -
v_call: TRBV19
cdr3_aa: CASSIDWDRGEEQYF
cdr3_nt: TGTGCCAGTAGTATCGATTGGGACAGGGGGGAAGAGCAGTACTTC

d_call: -
j_call: TRBJ2-3
clone_size: -
v_call: TRBV19
cdr3_aa: CASSSRGDTQYF
cdr3_nt: TGTGCCAGTAGTTCCCGGGGAGATACGCAGTATTTT

d_call: -
j_call: TRBJ2-1
clone_size: -
v_call: TRBV14
cdr3_aa: CASSFTSSYNEQFF
cdr3_nt: TGTGCCAGCTCCTTTACGAGCTCCTACAATGAGCAGTTCTTC

d_call: TRBD1
j_call: TRBJ1-2
clone_size: -
v_call: TRBV7-6
cdr3_aa: CASSPDRGGYGYTF
cdr3_nt: TGTGCCAGCAGCCCGGACAGGGGAGGCTATGGCTACACCTTC

d_call: TRBD2
j_call: TRBJ2-7
clone_size: -
v_call: TRBV30
cdr3_aa: CAWNQRTRSYEQYF
cdr3_nt: TGTGCCTGGAATCAGAGGACTAGGTCCTACGAGCAGTACTTC